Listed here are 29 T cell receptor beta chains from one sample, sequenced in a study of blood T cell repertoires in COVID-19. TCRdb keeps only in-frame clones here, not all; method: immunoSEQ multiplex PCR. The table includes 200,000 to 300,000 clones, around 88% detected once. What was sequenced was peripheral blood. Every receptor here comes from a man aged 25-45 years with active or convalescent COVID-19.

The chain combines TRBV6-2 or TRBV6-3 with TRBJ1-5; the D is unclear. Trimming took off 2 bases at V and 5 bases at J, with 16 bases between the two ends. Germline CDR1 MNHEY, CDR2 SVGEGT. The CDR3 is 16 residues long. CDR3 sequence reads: CASSYGEGHTYQPQHF. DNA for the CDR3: TGTGCCAGCAGTTACGGGGAGGGCCATACATATCAGCCCCAGCATTTT.

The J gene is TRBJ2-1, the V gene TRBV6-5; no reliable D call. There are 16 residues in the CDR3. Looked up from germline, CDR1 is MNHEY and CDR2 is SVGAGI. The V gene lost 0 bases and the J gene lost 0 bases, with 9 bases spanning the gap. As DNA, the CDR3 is TGTGCCAGCAGTTACTCGAAGAGTAGCTCCTACAATGAGCAGTTCTTC. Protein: CASSYSKSSSYNEQFF.

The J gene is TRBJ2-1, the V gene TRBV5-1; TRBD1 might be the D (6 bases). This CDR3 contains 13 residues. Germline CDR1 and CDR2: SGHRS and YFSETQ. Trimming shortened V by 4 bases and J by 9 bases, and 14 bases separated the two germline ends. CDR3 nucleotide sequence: TGCGCCAGCAGCCTGACTCTCAGGGGTGAGCAGTTCTTC. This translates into CASSLTLRGEQFF.

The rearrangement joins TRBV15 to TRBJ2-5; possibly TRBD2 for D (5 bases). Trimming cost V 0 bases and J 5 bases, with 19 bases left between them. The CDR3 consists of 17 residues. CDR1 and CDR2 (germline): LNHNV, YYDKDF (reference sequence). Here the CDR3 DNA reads TGTGCCACCAGCAGAGATAGGACTGCCCCCTCGGGGGAGACCCAGTACTTC. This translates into CATSRDRTAPSGETQYF.

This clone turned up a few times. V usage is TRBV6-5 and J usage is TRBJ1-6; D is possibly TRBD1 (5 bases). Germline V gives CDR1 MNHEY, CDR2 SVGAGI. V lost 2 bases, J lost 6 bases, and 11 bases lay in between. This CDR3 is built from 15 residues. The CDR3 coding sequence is TGTGCCAGCAGTTACACCGGGGGGGTTAATTCACCCCTCCACTTT. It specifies CASSYTGGVNSPLHF.

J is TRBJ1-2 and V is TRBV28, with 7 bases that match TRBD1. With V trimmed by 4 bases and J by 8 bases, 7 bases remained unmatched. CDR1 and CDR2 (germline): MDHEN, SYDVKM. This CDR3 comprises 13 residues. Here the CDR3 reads CASSSTGTWGYTF. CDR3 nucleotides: TGTGCCAGCAGTTCGACAGGGACCTGGGGCTACACCTTC.

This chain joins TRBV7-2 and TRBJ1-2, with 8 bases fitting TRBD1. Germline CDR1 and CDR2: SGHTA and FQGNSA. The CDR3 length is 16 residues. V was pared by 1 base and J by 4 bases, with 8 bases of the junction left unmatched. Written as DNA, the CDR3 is TGTGCCAGCAGCTTAGTTTCGACAGGGGATTCCTATGGCTACACCTTC. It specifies CASSLVSTGDSYGYTF.

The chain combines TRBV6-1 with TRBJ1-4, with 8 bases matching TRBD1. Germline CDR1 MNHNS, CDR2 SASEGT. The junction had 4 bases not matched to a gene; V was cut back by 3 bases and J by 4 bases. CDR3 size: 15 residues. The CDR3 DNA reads TGTGCCAGCAGTGAGACAGGGGCCGTTAATGAAAAACTGTTTTTT. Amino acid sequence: CASSETGAVNEKLFF.

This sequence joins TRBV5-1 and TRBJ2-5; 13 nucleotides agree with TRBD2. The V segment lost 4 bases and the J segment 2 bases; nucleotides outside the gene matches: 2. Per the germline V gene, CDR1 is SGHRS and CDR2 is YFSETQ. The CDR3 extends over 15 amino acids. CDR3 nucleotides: TGCGCCAGCAGCCCGGGACTAGCGGGGCAAGAGACCCAGTACTTC. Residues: CASSPGLAGQETQYF.

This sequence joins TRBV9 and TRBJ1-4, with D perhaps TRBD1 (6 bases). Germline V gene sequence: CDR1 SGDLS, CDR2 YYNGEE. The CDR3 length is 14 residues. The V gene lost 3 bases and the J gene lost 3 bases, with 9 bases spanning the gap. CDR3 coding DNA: TGTGCCAGCAGCGCAACAGGGCCTAATGAAAAACTGTTTTTT. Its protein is CASSATGPNEKLFF.

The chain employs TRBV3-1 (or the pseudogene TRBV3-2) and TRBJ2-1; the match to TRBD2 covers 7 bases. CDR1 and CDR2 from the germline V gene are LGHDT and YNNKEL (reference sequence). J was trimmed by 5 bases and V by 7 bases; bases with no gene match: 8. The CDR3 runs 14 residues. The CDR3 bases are TGTGCCAGCAAAGTGGCGGGGGAAAACAATGAGCAGTTCTTC. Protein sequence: CASKVAGENNEQFF.

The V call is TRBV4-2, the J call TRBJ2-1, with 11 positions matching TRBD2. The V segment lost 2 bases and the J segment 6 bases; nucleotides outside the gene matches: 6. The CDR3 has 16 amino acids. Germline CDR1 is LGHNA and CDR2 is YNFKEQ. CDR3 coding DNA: TGTGCCAGCAGCCAACCACTAGCGGGGGTTGGCAATGAGCAGTTCTTC. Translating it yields CASSQPLAGVGNEQFF.

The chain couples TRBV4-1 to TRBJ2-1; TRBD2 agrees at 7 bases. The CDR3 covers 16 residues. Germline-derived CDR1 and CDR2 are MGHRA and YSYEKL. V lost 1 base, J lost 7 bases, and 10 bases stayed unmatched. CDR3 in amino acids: CASSQALERGTNEQFF. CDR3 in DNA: TGCGCCAGCAGCCAAGCCCTAGAGCGGGGAACTAATGAGCAGTTCTTC.

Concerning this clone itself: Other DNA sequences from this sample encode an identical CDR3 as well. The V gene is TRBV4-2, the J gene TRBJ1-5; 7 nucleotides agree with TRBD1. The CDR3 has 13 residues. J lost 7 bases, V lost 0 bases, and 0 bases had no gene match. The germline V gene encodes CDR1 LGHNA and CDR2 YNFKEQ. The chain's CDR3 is CASSQDRGQPQHF. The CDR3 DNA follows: TGTGCCAGCAGCCAAGACAGGGGGCAGCCCCAGCATTTT.

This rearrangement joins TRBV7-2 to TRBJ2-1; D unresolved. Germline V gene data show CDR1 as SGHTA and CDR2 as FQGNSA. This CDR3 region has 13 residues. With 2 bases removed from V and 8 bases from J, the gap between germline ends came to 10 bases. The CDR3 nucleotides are TGTGCCAGCAGCTTAAGTAGCATGCATGAGCAGTTCTTC. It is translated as CASSLSSMHEQFF. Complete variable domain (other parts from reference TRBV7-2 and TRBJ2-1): GAGVSQSPSNKVTEKGKDVELRCDPISGHTALYWYRQSLGQGLEFLIYFQGNSAPDKSGLPSDRFSAERTGGSVSTLTIQRTQQEDSAVYLCASSLSSMHEQFFGPGTRLTVL.

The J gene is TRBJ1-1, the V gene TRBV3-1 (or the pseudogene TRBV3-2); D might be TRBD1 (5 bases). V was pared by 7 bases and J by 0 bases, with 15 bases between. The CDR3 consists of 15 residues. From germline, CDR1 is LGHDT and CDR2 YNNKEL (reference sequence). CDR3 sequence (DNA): TGTGCCAGCAAGCCCTCAGGGAAGATGAACACTGAAGCTTTCTTT. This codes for CASKPSGKMNTEAFF.

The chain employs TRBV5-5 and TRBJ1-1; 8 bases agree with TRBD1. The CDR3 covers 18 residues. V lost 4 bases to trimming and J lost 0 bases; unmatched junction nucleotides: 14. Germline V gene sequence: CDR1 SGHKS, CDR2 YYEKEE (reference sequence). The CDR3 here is CASSNPAGTGKMNTEAFF. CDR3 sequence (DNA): TGTGCCAGCAGCAACCCTGCGGGGACAGGAAAGATGAACACTGAAGCTTTCTTT.

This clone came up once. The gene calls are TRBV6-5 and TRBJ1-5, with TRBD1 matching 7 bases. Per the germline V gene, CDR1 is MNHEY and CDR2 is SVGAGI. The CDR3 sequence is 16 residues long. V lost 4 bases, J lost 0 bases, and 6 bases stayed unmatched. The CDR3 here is CASSSKTGNSNQPQHF. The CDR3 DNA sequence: TGTGCCAGCAGTTCTAAGACAGGGAATAGCAATCAGCCCCAGCATTTT.

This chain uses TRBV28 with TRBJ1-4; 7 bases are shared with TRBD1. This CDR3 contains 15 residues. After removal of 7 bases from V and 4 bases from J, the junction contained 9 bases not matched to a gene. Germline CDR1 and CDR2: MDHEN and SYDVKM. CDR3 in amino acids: CASNQLGTDNEKLFF. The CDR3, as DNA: TGTGCCAGCAACCAACTCGGGACAGATAATGAAAAACTGTTTTTT. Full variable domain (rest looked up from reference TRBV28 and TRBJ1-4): DVKVTQSSRYLVKRTGEKVFLECVQDMDHENMFWYRQDPGLGLRLIYFSYDVKMKEKGDIPEGYSVSREKKERFSLILESASTNQTSMYLCASNQLGTDNEKLFFGSGTQLSVL.

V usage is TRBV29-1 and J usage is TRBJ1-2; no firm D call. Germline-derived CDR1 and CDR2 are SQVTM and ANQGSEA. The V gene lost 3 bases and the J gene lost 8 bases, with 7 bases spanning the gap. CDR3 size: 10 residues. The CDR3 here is CSVDKEGYTF. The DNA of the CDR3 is TGCAGCGTTGACAAGGAGGGCTACACCTTC. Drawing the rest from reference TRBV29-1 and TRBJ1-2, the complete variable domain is SAVISQKPSRDICQRGTSLTIQCQVDSQVTMMFWYRQQPGQSLTLIATANQGSEATYESGFVIDKFPISRPNLTFSTLTVSNMSPEDSSIYLCSVDKEGYTFGSGTRLTVV.

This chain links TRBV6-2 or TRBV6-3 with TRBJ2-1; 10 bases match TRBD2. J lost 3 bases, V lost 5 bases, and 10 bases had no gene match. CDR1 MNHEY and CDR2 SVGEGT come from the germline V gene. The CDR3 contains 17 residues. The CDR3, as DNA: TGTGCCAGCAGTATAAGGAGCGGGGGGGGTCTCTACAATGAGCAGTTCTTC. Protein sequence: CASSIRSGGGLYNEQFF.

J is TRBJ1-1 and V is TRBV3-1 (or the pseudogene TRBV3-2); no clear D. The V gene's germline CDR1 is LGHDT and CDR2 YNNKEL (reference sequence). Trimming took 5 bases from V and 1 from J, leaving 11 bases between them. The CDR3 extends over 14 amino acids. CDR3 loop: CASSLRHRNTEAFF. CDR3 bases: TGTGCCAGCAGCTTACGACACAGGAACACTGAAGCTTTCTTT.

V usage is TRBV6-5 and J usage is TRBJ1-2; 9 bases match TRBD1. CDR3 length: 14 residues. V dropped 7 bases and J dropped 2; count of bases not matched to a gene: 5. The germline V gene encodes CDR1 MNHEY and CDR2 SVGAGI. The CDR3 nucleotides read TGTGCCAGCACCCCTACAGGGGGCAACTATGGCTACACCTTC. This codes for CASTPTGGNYGYTF.

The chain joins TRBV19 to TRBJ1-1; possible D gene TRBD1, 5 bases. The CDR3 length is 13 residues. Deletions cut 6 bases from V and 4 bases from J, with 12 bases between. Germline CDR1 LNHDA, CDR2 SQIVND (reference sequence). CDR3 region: CASSQQVSTEAFF. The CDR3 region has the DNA TGTGCCAGTAGCCAACAGGTATCCACTGAAGCTTTCTTT.

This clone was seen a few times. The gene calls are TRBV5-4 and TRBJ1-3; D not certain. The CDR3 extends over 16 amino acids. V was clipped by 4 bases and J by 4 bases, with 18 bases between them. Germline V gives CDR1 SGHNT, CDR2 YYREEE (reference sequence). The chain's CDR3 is CASSGGRRGGGNTIYF. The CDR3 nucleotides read TGTGCCAGCAGCGGAGGTCGGCGGGGAGGGGGAAACACCATATATTTT.

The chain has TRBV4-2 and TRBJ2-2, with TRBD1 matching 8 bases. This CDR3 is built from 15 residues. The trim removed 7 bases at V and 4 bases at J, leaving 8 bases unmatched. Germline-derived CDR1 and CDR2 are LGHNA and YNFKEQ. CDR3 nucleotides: TGTGCCAGCATAATCGGACAGGGATCCACCGGGGAGCTGTTTTTT. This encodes CASIIGQGSTGELFF.

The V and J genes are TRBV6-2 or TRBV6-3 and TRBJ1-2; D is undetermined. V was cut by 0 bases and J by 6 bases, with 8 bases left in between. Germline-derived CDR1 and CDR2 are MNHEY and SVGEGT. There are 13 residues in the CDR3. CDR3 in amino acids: CASSYSNRNGYTF. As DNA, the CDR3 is TGTGCCAGCAGTTACTCGAACAGAAATGGCTACACCTTC.

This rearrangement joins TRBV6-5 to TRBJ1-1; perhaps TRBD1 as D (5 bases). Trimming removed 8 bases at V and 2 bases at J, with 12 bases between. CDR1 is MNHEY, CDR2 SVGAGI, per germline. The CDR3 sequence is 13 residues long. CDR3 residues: CASGRGKNTEAFF. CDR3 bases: TGTGCCAGCGGACGGGGGAAAAACACTGAAGCTTTCTTT.

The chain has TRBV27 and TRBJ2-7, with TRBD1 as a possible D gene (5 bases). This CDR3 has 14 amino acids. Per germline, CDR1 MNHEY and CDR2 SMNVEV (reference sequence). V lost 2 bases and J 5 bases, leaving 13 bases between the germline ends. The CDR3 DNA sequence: TGTGCCAGCAGTTTAATTGACAGCATCAACGAGCAGTACTTC. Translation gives CASSLIDSINEQYF.